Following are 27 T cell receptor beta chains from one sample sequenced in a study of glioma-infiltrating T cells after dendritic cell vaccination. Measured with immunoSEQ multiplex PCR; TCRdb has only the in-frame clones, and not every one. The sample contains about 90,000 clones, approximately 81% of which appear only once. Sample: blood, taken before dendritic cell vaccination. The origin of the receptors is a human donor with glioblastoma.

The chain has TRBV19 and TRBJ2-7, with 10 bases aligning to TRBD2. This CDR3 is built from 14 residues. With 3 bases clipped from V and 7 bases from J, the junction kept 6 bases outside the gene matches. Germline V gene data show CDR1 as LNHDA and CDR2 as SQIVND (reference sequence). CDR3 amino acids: CASSILAGAGEQYF. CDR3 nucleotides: TGTGCCAGTAGTATCCTAGCGGGAGCTGGTGAGCAGTACTTC.

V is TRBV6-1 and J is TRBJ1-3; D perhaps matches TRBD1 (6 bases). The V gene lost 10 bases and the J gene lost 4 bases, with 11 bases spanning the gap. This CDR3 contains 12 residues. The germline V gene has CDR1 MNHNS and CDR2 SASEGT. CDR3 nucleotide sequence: TGTGCCACCACAGGGAAAGGAAACACCATATATTTT. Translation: CATTGKGNTIYF.

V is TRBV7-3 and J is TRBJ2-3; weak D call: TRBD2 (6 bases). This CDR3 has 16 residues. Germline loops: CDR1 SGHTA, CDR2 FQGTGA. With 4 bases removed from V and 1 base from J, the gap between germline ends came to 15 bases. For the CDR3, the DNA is TGTGCCAGCAGCTCGTGGCGGGGCGGGGGCACAGATACGCAGTATTTT. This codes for CASSSWRGGGTDTQYF.

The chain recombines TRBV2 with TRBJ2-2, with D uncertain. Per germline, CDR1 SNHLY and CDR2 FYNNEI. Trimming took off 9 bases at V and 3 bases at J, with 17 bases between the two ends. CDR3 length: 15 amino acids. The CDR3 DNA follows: TGTGCCAGTCGCCCTACGACTTTACACACCGGGGAGCTGTTTTTT. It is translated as CASRPTTLHTGELFF.

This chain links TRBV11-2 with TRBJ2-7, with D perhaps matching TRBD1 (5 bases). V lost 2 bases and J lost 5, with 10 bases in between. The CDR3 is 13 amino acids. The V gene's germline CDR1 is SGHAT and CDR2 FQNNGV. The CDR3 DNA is TGTGCCAGCAGCTTATCAGACAGAAACGAGCAGTACTTC. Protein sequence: CASSLSDRNEQYF.

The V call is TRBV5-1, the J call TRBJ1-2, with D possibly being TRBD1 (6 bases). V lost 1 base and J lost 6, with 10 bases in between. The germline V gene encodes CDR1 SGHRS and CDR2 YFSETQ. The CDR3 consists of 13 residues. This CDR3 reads CASSLIPGDGYTF. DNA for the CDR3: TGCGCCAGCAGCTTGATACCAGGGGATGGCTACACCTTC.

CDR3 nucleotide sequence: TGTGCCAGCAGTTCCCGACAGTTCAATCAGCCCCAGCATTTT. Translated: CASSSRQFNQPQHF. The rearrangement uses TRBV27 and TRBJ1-5, with D maybe TRBD1 (5 bases). There are 14 residues in the CDR3. Germline loops: CDR1 MNHEY, CDR2 SMNVEV (reference sequence). The V end lost 4 bases, the J end lost 3 bases, and 10 bases lay between the germline ends.

The CDR3 nucleotides are TGTGCCAGCGGTAACACAGGTTATGGCTACACCTTC. It specifies CASGNTGYGYTF. The chain employs TRBV7-8 and TRBJ1-2; D may be TRBD1 (5 bases). Germline V gene data show CDR1 as SGHVS and CDR2 as FQNEAQ. The CDR3 has 12 amino acids. Trimming took 8 bases from V and 5 from J, leaving 12 bases between them. Full variable domain (outside the CDR3, taken from reference TRBV7-8 and TRBJ1-2): GAGVSQSPRYKVAKRGQDVALRCDPISGHVSLFWYQQALGQGPEFLTYFQNEAQLDKSGLPSDRFFAERPEGSVSTLKIQRTQQEDSAVYLCASGNTGYGYTFGSGTRLTVV.

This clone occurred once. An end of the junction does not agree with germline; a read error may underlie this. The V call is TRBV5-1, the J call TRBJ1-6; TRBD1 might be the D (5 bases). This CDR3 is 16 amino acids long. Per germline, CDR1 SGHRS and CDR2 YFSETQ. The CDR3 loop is CASGLVSGPGKSPLHF. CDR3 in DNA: TGCGCCAGCGGCTTGGTATCAGGGCCAGGGAAGTCACCCCTCCACTTT.

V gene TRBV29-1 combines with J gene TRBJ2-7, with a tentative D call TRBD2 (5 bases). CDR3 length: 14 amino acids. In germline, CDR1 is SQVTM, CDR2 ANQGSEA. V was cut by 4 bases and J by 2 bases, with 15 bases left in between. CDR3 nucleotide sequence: TGCAGCGTTGGGTGGAAAGCGGCAGCCTACGAGCAGTACTTC. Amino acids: CSVGWKAAAYEQYF.

CDR3 nucleotide sequence: TGTGCCAGCAGCTCTAGACAGTCCCATGAGCAGTTCTTC. Translating it yields CASSSRQSHEQFF. The chain is built from TRBV7-2 and TRBJ2-1; possible D gene TRBD1, 5 bases. The CDR3 spans 13 residues. Germline V CDR1 and CDR2: SGHTA, FQGNSA. Trimming took 4 bases from V and 8 from J, leaving 12 bases between them.

The CDR3 nucleotides read TGTGCTAGTGGAACAGGGTATGGCTACACCTTC. Its protein is CASGTGYGYTF. The chain carries TRBV12-5 and TRBJ1-2, with D tentatively TRBD1 (6 bases). The CDR3 covers 11 residues. Germline V lookup: CDR1 LGHNT, CDR2 FRNRAP. V was pared by 6 bases and J by 5 bases, with 7 bases between.

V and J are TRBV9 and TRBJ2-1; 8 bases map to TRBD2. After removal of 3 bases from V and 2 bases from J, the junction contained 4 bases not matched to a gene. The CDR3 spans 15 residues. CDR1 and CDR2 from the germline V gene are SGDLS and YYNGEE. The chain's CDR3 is CASSALGGAYNEQFF. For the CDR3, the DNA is TGTGCCAGCAGCGCCCTCGGGGGGGCCTACAATGAGCAGTTCTTC.

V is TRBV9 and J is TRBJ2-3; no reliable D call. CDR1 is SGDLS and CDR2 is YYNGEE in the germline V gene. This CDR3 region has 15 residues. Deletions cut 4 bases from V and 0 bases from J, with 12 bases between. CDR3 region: CASSSTRVSTDTQYF. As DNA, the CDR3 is TGTGCCAGCAGCTCCACCCGAGTTAGCACAGATACGCAGTATTTT.

The DNA for the CDR3 is TGTGCCAGCTCACCCGATAGCGGCAATCAGCCCCAGCATTTT. It is translated as CASSPDSGNQPQHF. The rearrangement links TRBV18 to TRBJ1-5; D not resolved. CDR1 KGHSH and CDR2 LQKENI come from the germline V gene. The CDR3 runs to 14 residues. Trimming removed 3 bases from V and 2 bases from J, with 8 bases in between.

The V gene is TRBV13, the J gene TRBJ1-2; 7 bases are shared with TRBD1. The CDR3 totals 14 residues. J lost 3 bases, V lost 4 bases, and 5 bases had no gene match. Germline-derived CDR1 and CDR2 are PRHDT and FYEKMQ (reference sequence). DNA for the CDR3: TGTGCCAGCAGCTCGACAGGGCTTTACTATGGCTACACCTTC. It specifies CASSSTGLYYGYTF.

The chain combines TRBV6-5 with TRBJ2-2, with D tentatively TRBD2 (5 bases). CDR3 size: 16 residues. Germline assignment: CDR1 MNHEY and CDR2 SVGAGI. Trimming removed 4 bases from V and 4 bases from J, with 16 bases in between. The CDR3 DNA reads TGTGCCAGCAGTTTTGGTCGGGGTCATGGCACCGGGGAGCTGTTTTTT. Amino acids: CASSFGRGHGTGELFF.

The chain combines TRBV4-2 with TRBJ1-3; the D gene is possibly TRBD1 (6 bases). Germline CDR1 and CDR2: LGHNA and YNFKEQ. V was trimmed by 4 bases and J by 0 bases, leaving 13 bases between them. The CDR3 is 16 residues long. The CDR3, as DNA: TGTGCCAGCAGCCCACAGGGACCCGACTCTGGAAACACCATATATTTT. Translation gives CASSPQGPDSGNTIYF.

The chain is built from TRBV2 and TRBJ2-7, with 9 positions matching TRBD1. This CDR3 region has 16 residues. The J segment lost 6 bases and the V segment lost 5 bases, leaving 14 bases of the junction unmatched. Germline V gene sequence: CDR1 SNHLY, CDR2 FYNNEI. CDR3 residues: CASSRTGGQGRSEQYF. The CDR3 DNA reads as TGTGCCAGCAGTCGCACAGGGGGCCAGGGCCGGTCCGAGCAGTACTTC. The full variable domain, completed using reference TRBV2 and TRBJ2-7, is EPEVTQTPSHQVTQMGQEVILRCVPISNHLYFYWYRQILGQKVEFLVSFYNNEISEKSEIFDDQFSVERPDGSNFTLKIRSTKLEDSAMYFCASSRTGGQGRSEQYFGPGTRLTVT.

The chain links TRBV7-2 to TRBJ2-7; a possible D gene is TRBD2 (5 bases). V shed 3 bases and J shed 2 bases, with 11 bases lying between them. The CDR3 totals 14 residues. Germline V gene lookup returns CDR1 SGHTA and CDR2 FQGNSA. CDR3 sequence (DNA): TGTGCCAGCAGCTTTTTCGGGGTTACCTACGAGCAGTACTTC. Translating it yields CASSFFGVTYEQYF.

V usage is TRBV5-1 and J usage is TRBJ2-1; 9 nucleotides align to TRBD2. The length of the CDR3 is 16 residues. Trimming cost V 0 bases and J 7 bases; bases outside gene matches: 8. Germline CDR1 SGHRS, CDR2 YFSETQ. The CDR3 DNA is TGCGCCAGCAGCTTGGTTGGGACTAGCATGGTGAATGAGCAGTTCTTC. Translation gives CASSLVGTSMVNEQFF.

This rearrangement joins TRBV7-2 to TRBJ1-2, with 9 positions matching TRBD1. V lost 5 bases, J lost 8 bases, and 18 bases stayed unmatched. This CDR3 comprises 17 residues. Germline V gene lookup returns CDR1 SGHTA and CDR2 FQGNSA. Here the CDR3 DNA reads TGTGCCAGCAGCACGGACCTACAGGGGGCGCAGGGAAGCGGCTACACCTTC. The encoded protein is CASSTDLQGAQGSGYTF.

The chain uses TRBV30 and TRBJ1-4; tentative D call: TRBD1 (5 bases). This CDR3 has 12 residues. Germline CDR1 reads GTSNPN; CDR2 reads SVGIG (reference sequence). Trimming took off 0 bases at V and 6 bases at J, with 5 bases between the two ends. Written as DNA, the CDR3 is TGTGCCTGGAGTGTAGGGGATGAAAAACTGTTTTTT. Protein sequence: CAWSVGDEKLFF.

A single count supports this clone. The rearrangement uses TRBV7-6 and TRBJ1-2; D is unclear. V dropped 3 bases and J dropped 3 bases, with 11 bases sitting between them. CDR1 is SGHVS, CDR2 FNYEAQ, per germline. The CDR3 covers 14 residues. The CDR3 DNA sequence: TGTGCCAGCAGCTTGCTCGGGGAGGACTATGGCTACACCTTC. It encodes CASSLLGEDYGYTF.

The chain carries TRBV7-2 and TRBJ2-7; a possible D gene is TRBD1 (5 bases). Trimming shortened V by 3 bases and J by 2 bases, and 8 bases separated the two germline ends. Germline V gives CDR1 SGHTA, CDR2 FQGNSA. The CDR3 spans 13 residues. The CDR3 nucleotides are TGTGCCAGCAGCTTTCAGGGAACCTACGAGCAGTACTTC. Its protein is CASSFQGTYEQYF.

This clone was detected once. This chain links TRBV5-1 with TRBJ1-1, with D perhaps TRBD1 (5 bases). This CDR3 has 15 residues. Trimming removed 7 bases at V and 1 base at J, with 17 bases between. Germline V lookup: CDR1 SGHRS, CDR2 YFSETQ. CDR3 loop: CASQMTVASNTEAFF. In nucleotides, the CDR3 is TGCGCCAGCCAGATGACAGTCGCCTCGAACACTGAAGCTTTCTTT.

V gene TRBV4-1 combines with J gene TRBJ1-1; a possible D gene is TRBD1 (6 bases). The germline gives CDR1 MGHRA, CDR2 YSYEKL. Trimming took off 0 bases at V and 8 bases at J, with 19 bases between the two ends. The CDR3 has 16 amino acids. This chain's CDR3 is CASSQESRGTGTEAFF. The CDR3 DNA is TGCGCCAGCAGCCAAGAGTCTCGCGGTACAGGGACCGAAGCTTTCTTT.